These 2 T cell receptor beta chains were sequenced from one sample in a study of T cell clones after liver transplantation. Repertoires were generated with immunoSEQ multiplex PCR, while TCRdb's copy carries only in-frame clones and drops some. In the table there are tens of thousands of clones, around four fifths of which are singletons. The sequencing here drew on CD4+ T cells from blood, taken 45 to 46 months after liver transplant. Receptors were obtained from a human patient who received a liver transplant. A subset of T cells may come from the graft donor.

The V call is TRBV7-9, the J call TRBJ1-2, with 7 bases aligning to TRBD1. Germline CDR1 is SEHNR and CDR2 is FQNEAQ (reference sequence). The length of the CDR3 is 14 residues. With V trimmed by 2 bases and J by 2 bases, 2 bases remained unmatched. The CDR3 spells CASSLRGLNYGYTF. In nucleotides, the CDR3 is TGTGCCAGCAGCTTAAGGGGGCTGAACTATGGCTACACCTTC.

This clone was counted between two and nine times. The chain employs TRBV5-1 and TRBJ2-3; TRBD2 aligns across 7 bases. CDR1 is SGHRS and CDR2 is YFSETQ in the germline V gene. The ends lost 4 bases at V and 1 base at J; junction bases unmatched: 0. The CDR3 is 13 residues long. The CDR3: CASSAGGTDTQYF. CDR3 nucleotide sequence: TGCGCCAGCAGCGCGGGGGGCACAGATACGCAGTATTTT.